One T cell receptor (beta chain) is described in this entry. What it binds is not known. The CDR3 is made up of 14 amino acids. The germline CDR1 and CDR2 sequences are SGDLS and YYNGEE. The trim removed 5 bases at V and 5 bases at J, leaving 6 bases unmatched. This specimen belongs to a study of OX40 agonist ivuxolimab in advanced cancers. Study findings and constraints: At 0.1 to 3.0 mg/kg and by week 6, CD4+ and CD8+ T cells in the blood had expanded clonally.

Sequencing was performed with immunoSEQ multiplex PCR; in TCRdb, only in-frame clones are kept and a portion is missing. The repertoire consists of over 85,000 clones, with 85% to 95% occurring once and the leading ten covering about 0.24%. This receptor was identified in an adult with an advanced solid tumor such as melanoma, head and neck, liver or kidney cancer. V gene TRBV9 combines with J gene TRBJ2-2; 7 nucleotides line up with TRBD1. The sample here was CD4+ or CD8+ T cells sorted from blood, taken in a trial of the OX40 agonist ivuxolimab. The CDR3 region has the DNA TGTGCCAGCAGGGGGGACAGTGGAACCGGGGAGCTGTTTTTT. Translated: CASRGDSGTGELFF.